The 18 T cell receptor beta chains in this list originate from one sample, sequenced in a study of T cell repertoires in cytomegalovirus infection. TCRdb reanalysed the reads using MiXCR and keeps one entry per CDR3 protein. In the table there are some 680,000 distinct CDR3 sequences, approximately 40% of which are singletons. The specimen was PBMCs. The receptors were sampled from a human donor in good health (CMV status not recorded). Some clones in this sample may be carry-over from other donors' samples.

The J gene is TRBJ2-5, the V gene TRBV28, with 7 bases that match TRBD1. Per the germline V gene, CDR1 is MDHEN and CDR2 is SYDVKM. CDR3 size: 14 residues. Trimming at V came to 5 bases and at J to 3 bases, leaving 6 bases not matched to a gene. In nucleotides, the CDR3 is TGTGCCAGCAGTGAACCAGGGGGTAAAGAGACCCAGTACTTC. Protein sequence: CASSEPGGKETQYF.

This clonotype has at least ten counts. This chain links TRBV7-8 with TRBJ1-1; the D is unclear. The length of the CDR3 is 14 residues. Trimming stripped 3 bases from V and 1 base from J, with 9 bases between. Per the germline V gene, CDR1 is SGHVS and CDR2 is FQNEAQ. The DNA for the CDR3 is TGTGCCAGCAGCTTTAGGACGGAGAACACTGAAGCTTTCTTT. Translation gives CASSFRTENTEAFF.

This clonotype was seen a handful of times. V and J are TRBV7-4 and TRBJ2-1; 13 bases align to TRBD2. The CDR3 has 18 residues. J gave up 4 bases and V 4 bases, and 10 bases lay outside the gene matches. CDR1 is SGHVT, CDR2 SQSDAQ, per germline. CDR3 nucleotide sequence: TGTGCCAGCAGCTCGTCGGGACTAGCGGGGCGGCCTTACAATGAGCAGTTCTTC. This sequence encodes CASSSSGLAGRPYNEQFF.

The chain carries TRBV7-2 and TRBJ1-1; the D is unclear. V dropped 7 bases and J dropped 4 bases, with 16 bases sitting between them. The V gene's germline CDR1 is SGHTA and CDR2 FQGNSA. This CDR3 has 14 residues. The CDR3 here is CASTPLARTTEAFF. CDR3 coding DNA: TGTGCCAGCACGCCTTTAGCTAGGACCACTGAAGCTTTCTTT.

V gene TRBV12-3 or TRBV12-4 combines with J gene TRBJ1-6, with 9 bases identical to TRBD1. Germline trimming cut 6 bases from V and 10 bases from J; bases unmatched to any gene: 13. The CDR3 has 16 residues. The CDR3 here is CASSLDRGYQGSPLHF. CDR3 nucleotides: TGTGCCAGCAGCCTCGACAGGGGGTATCAGGGATCACCCCTCCACTTT.

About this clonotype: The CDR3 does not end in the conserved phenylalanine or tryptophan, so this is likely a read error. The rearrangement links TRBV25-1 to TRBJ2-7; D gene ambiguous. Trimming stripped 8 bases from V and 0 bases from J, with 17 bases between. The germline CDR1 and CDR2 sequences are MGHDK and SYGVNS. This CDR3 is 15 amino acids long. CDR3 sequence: CASVSLGRNSYEQYL. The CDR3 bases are TGTGCCAGCGTCTCCTTGGGCAGGAACTCCTACGAGCAGTACTTA.

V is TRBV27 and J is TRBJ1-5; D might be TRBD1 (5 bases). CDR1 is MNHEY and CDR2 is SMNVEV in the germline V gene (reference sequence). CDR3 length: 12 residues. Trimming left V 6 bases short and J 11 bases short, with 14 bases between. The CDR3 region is CASRSRGSTQHF. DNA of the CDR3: TGTGCCAGCAGATCTAGGGGATCTACCCAGCATTTT.

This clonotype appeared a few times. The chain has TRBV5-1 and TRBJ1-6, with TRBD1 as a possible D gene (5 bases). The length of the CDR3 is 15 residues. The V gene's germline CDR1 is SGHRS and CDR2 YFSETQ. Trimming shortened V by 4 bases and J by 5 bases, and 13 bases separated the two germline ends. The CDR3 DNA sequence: TGCGCCAGCAGCCGTTACCCGGGGGATAATTCACCCCTCCACTTT. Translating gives CASSRYPGDNSPLHF.

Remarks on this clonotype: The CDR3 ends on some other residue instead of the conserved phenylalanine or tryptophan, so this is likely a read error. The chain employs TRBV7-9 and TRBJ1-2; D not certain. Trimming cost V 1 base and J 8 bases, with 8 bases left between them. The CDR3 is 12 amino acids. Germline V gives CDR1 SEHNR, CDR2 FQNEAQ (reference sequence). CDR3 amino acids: CASSLELRGYTC. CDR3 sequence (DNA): TGTGCCAGCAGCTTAGAATTGAGGGGCTACACCTGC.

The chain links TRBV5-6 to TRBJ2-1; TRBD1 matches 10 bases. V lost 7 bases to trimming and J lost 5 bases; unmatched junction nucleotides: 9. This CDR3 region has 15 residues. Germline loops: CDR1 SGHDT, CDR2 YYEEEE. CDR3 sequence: CASRRGTGVHNEQFF. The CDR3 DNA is TGTGCCAGCCGCCGCGGGACAGGGGTACACAATGAGCAGTTCTTC.

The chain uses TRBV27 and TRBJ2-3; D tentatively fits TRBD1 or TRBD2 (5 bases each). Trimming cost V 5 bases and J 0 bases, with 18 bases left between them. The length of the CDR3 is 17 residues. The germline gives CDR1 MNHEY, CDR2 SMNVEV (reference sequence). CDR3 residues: CASSASLGRVSTDTQYF. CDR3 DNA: TGTGCCAGCAGTGCCTCCCTGGGGCGGGTTAGCACAGATACGCAGTATTTT.

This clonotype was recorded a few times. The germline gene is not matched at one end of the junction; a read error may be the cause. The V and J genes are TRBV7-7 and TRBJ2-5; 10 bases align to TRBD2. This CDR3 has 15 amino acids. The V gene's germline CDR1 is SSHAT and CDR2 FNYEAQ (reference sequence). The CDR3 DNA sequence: TGTGCTAGCAGCTTAGAATCTAGCGGGAGCGAGACCCAGTACTTC. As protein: CASSLESSGSETQYF.

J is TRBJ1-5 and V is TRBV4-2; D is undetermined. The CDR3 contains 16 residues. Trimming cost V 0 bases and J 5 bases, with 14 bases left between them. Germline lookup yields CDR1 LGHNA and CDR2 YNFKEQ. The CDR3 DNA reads TGTGCCAGCAGCCAAGATGAGGGTAGGGCGGATCAGCCCCAGCATTTT. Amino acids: CASSQDEGRADQPQHF.

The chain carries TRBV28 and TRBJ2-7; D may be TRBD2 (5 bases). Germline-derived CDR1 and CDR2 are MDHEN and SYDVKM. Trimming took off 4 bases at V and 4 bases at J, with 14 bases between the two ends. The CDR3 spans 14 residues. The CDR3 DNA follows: TGTGCCAGCAGTTCCACGGGGATTTCTTACGAGCAGTACTTC. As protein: CASSSTGISYEQYF.

In nucleotides, the CDR3 is TGTGCCAGTAGGAGATCAGGTCTTCAGTGGAATGAGCAGTTCTTC. Its protein is CASRRSGLQWNEQFF. The rearrangement uses TRBV19 and TRBJ2-1; D remains unclear. The CDR3 consists of 15 residues. V lost 6 bases to trimming and J lost 7 bases, with 19 bases between them. Germline CDR1 and CDR2: LNHDA and SQIVND (reference sequence).

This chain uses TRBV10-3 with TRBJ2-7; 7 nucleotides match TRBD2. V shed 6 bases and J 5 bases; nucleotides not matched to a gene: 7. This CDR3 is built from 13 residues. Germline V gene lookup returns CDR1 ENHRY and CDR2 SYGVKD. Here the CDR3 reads CAISRGGPNEQYF. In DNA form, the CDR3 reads TGTGCCATCAGCCGGGGAGGGCCTAACGAGCAGTACTTC.

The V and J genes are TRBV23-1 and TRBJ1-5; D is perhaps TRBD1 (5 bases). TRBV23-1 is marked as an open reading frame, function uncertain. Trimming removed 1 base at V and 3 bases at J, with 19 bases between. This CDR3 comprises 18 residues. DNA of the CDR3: TGCGCCAGCAGTCAATTGTCGCCAGGGTCTAAAGTCAATCAGCCCCAGCATTTT. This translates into CASSQLSPGSKVNQPQHF.

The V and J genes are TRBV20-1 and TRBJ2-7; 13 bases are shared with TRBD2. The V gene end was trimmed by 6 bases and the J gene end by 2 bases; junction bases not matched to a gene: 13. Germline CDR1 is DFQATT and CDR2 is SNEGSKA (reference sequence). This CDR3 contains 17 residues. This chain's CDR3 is CSASGLAGPISAYEQYF. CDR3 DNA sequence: TGCAGTGCCTCGGGACTAGCGGGACCGATCTCCGCCTACGAGCAGTACTTC.